The clone carrying this TCR beta chain was seen more than once but under ten times. The data belong to a study of blood T cells in healthy people across ages. Germline V gene sequence: CDR1 SGHDN, CDR2 FVKESK. The CDR3 consists of 13 residues. With 4 bases removed from V and 5 bases from J, the gap between germline ends came to 11 bases. It was with a sample-barcoded 5' primer and a J-beta primer mix that a second PCR of about 6 to 11 cycles was run. Via MiXCR, TCRdb re-called the 5' RACE reads, giving one row per CDR3 protein. This table holds some 1.4 million distinct CDR3 sequences, around two fifths found once.

Input material: blood. This rearrangement joins TRBV14 to TRBJ2-5; no clear D. The clonotype originates from a woman younger than 30 in good health. CDR3 DNA: TGTGCCAGCAGCCCCGGACCGGTGGAGACCCAGTACTTC. Protein sequence: CASSPGPVETQYF.